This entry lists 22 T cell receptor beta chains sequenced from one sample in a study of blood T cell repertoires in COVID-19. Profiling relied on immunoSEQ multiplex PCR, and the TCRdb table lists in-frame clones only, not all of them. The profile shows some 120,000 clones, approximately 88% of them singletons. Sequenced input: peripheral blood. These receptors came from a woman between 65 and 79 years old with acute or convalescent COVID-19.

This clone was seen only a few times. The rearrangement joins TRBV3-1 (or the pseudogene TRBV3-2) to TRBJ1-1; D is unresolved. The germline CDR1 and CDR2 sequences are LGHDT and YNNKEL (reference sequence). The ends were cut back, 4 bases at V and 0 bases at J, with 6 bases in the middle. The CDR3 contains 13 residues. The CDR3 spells CASSLTVNTEAFF. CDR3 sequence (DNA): TGTGCCAGCAGCCTTACAGTGAACACTGAAGCTTTCTTT.

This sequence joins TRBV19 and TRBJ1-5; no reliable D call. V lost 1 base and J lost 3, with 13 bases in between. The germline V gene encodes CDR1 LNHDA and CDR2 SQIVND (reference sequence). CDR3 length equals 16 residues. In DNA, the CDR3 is TGTGCCAGTAGTATAGCCCTCACAGTGAACAATCAGCCCCAGCATTTT. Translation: CASSIALTVNNQPQHF.

DNA of the CDR3: TGCGCCAGCAGCCAAGACTCAGGGCAAACTGAAGCTTTCTTT. It codes for CASSQDSGQTEAFF. V and J are TRBV4-1 and TRBJ1-1; tentative D call: TRBD1 (5 bases). The CDR3 consists of 14 residues. The germline CDR1 and CDR2 sequences are MGHRA and YSYEKL. V was clipped by 0 bases and J by 5 bases, with 10 bases between them.

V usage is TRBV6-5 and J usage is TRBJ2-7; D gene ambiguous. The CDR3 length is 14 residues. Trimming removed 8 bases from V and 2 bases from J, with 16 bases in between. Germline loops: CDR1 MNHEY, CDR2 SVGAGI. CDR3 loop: CASAVDSNAYEQYF. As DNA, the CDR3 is TGTGCCAGCGCGGTGGATTCAAACGCCTACGAGCAGTACTTC.

CDR3 DNA sequence: TGCGCCAGCAGCCAAGATCTCAGCGGGAGGGTAGCTGGGGCCAACGTCCTGACTTTC. Translation: CASSQDLSGRVAGANVLTF. This chain connects TRBV4-1 to TRBJ2-6, with TRBD2 matching 10 bases. This CDR3 comprises 19 residues. In germline, CDR1 is MGHRA, CDR2 YSYEKL. After removal of 0 bases from V and 2 bases from J, the junction contained 7 bases not matched to a gene.

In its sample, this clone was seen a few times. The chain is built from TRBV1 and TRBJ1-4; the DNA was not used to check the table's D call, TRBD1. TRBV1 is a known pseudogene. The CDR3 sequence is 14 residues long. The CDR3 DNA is TGCACCAGCACCAACAGGGCCAGAGATGAAAAACTGTTTTTT. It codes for CTSTNRARDEKLFF.

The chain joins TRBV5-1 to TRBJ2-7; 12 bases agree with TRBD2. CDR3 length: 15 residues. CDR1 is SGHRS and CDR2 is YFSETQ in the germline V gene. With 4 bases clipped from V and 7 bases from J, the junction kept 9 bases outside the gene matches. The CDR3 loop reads CASSETSGRPWEQYF. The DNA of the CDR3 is TGCGCCAGCAGCGAAACTAGCGGGAGGCCGTGGGAGCAGTACTTC.

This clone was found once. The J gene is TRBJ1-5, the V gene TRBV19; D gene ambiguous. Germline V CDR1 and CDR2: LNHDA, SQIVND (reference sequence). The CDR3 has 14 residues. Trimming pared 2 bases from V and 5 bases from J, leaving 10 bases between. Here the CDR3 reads CASSITSQDQPQHF. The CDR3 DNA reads TGTGCCAGTAGTATAACATCTCAGGATCAGCCCCAGCATTTT.

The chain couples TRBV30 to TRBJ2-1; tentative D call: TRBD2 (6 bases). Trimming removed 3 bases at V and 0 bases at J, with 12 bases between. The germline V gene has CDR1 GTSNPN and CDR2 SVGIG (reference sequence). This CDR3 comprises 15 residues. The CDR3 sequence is CAWSAGLISYNEQFF. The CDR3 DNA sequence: TGTGCCTGGAGCGCGGGACTGATCTCCTACAATGAGCAGTTCTTC. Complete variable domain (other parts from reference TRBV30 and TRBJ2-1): SQTIHQWPATLVQPVGSPLSLECTVEGTSNPNLYWYRQAAGRGLQLLFYSVGIGQISSEVPQNLSASRPQDRQFILSSKKLLLSDSGFYLCAWSAGLISYNEQFFGPGTRLTVL.

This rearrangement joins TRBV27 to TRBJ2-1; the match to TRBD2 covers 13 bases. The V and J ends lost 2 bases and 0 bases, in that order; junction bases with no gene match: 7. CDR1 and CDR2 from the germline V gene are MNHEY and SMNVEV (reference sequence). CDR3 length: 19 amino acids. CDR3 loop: CASSLRGTSGTLSYNEQFF. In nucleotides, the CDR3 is TGTGCCAGCAGTTTACGCGGGACTAGCGGGACCCTCTCCTACAATGAGCAGTTCTTC.

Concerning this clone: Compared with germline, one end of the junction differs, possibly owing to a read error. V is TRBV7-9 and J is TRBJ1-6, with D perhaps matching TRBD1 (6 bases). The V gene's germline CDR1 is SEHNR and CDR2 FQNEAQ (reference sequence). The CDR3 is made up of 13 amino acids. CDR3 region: CASSQGGSSPLHF. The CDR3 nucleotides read TGTGCCAGCAGCCAAGGGGGAAGTTCACCTCTCCACTTT.

This CDR3 is CASSPQLGGELFF. CDR3 in DNA: TGTGCCAGCAGCCCCCAACTTGGCGGGGAGCTGTTTTTT. J is TRBJ2-2 and V is TRBV4-2, with D unresolved. The germline V and J ends were trimmed by 4 bases and 7 bases, with 10 bases remaining between them. Germline CDR1 is LGHNA and CDR2 is YNFKEQ. The length of the CDR3 is 13 residues.

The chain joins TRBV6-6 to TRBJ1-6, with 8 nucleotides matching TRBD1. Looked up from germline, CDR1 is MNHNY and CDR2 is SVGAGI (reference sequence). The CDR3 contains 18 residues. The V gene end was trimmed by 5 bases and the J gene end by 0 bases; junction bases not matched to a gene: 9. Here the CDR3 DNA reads TGTGCCAGCAGTCCCCAGGGGGCCAGGAACTCCTATAATTCACCCCTCCACTTT. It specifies CASSPQGARNSYNSPLHF.

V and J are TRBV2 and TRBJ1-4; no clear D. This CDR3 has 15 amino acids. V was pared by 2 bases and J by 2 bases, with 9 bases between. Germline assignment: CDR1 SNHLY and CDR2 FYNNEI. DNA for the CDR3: TGTGCCAGCAGTGAAATCGGGGTGACTAATGAAAAACTGTTTTTT. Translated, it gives CASSEIGVTNEKLFF.

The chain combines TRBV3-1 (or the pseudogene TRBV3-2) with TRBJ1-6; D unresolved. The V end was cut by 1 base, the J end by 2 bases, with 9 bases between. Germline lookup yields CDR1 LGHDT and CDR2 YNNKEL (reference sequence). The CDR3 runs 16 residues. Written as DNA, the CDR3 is TGTGCCAGCAGCCAAGGAGGTGGTCCCTATAATTCACCCCTCCACTTT. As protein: CASSQGGGPYNSPLHF.

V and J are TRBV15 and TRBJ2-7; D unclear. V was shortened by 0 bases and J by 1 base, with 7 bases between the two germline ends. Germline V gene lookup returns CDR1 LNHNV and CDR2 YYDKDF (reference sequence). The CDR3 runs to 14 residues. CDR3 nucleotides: TGTGCCACCAGCAGAGATTCGGTTTCCTACGAGCAGTACTTC. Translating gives CATSRDSVSYEQYF. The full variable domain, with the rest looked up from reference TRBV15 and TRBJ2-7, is DAMVIQNPRYQVTQFGKPVTLSCSQTLNHNVMYWYQQKSSQAPKLLFHYYDKDFNNEADTPDNFQSRRPNTSFCFLDIRSPGLGDTAMYLCATSRDSVSYEQYFGPGTRLTVT.

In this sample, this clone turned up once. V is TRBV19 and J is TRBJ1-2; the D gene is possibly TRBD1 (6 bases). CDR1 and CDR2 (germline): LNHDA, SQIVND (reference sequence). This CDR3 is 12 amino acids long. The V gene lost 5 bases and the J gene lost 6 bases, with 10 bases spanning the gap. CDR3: CASSRTADGYTF. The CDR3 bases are TGTGCCAGTAGTCGGACAGCCGATGGCTACACCTTC.

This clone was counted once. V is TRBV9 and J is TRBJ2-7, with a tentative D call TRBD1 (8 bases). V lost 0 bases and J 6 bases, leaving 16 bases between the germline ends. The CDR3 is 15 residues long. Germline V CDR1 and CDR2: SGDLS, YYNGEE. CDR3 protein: CASSVDGQGGSEQYF. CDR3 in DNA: TGTGCCAGCAGCGTAGACGGACAGGGAGGGTCCGAGCAGTACTTC.

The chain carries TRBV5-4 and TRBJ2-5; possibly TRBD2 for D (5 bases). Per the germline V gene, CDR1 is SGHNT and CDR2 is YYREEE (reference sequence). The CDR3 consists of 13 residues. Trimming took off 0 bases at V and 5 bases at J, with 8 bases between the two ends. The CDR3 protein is CASSLETGETQYF. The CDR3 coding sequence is TGTGCCAGCAGCTTGGAGACGGGGGAGACCCAGTACTTC.

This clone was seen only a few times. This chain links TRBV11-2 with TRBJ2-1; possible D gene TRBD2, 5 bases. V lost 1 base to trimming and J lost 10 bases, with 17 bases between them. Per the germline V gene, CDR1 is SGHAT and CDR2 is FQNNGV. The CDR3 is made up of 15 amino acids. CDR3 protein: CASSLGLASLGEQFF. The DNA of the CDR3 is TGTGCCAGCAGCTTAGGGTTAGCGTCCCTCGGAGAGCAGTTCTTC. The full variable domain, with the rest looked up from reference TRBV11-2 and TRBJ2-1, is EAGVAQSPRYKIIEKRQSVAFWCNPISGHATLYWYQQILGQGPKLLIQFQNNGVVDDSQLPKDRFSAERLKGVDSTLKIQPAKLEDSAVYLCASSLGLASLGEQFFGPGTRLTVL.

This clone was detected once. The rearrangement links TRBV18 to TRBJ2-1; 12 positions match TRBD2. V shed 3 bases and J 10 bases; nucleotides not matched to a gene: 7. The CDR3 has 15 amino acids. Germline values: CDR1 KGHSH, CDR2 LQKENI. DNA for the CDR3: TGTGCCAGCTCACCGTCTAGCGGGGGGGCACAAGAGCAGTTCTTC. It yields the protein CASSPSSGGAQEQFF.

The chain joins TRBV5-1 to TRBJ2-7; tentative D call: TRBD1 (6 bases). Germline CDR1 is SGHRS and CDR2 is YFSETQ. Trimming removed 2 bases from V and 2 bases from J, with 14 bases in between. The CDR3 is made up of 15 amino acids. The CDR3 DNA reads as TGCGCCAGCAGCTTAAGACAGGATGCACCCTACGAGCAGTACTTC. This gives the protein CASSLRQDAPYEQYF.